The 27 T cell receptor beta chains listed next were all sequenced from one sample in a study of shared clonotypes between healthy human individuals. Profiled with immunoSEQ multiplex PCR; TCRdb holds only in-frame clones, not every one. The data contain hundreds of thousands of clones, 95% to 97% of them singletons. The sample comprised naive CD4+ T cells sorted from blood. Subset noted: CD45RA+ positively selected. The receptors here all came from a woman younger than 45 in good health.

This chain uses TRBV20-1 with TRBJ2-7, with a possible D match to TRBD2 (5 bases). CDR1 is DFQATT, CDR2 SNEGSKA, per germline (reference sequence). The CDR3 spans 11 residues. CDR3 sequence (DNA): TGCAGCGTGGACGAGGGCGACGAGCAGTACTTC. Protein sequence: CSVDEGDEQYF.

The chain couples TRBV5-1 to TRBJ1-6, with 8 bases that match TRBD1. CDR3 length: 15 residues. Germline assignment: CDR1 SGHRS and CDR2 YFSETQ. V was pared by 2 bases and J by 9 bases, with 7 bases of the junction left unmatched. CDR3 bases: TGCGCCAGCAGCTTTTTCGGACAGGGAGTTTCACCCCTCCACTTT. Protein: CASSFFGQGVSPLHF.

CDR3 protein: CASSLAPSVEETQYF. As DNA, the CDR3 is TGCGCCAGCAGCTTGGCCCCTAGCGTAGAAGAGACCCAGTACTTC. The chain joins TRBV5-1 to TRBJ2-5; maybe TRBD2 (6 bases). With 0 bases removed from V and 3 bases from J, the gap between germline ends came to 12 bases. Germline CDR1 reads SGHRS; CDR2 reads YFSETQ. This CDR3 has 15 residues.

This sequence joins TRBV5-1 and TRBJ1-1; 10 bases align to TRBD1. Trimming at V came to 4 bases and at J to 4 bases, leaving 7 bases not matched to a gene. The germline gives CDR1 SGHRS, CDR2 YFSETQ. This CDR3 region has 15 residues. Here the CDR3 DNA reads TGCGCCAGCAGCCTTCGGACAGGGGGATTCACTGAAGCTTTCTTT. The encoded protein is CASSLRTGGFTEAFF.

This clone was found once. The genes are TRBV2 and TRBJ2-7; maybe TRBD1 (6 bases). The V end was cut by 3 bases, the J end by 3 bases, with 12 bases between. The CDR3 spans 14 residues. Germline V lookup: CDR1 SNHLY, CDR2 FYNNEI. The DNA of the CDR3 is TGTGCCAGCAGTGAGTTACAGGGATTCTACGAGCAGTACTTC. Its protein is CASSELQGFYEQYF.

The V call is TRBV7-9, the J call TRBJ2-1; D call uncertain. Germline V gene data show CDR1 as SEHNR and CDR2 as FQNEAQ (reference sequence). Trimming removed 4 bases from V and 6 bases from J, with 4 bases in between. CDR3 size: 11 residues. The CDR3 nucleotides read TGTGCCAGCAGCTCTAGCAATGAGCAGTTCTTC. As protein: CASSSSNEQFF.

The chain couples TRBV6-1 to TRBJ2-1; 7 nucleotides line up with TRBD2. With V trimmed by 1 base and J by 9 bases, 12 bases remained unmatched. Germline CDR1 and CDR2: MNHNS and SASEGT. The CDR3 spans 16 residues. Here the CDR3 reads CASSEGFVGGPGEQFF. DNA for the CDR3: TGTGCCAGCAGTGAAGGGTTTGTGGGAGGGCCTGGTGAGCAGTTCTTC.

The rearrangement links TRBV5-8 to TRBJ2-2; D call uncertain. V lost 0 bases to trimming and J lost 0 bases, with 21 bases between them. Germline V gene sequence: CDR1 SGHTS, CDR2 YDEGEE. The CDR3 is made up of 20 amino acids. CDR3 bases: TGTGCCAGCAGCTTGGTTTGGGGAACATATACCAACGCGAACACCGGGGAGCTGTTTTTT. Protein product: CASSLVWGTYTNANTGELFF.

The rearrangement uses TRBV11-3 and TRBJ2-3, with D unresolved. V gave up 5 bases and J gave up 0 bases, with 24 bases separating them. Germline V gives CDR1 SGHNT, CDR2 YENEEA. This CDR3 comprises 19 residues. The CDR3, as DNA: TGTGCCAGCAGCCTATCCTCGGGTTGGACGGGCCGGAGCACAGATACGCAGTATTTT. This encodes CASSLSSGWTGRSTDTQYF.

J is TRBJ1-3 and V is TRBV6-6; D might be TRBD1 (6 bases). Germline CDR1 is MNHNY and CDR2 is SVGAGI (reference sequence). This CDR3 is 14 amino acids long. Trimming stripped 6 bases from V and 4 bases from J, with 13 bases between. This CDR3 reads CASSQQGEGNTIYF. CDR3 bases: TGTGCCAGCAGCCAACAGGGCGAAGGAAACACCATATATTTT.

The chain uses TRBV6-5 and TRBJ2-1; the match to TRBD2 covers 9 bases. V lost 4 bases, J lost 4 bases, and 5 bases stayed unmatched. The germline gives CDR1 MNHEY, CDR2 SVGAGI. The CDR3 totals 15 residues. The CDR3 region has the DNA TGTGCCAGCAGTTCTTTAGCGGGGGTATACAATGAGCAGTTCTTC. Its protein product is CASSSLAGVYNEQFF.

The CDR3 loop is CASSLTSGRAPYEQYF. CDR3 coding DNA: TGCGCCAGCAGCTTGACCAGCGGGAGGGCCCCCTACGAGCAGTACTTC. J is TRBJ2-7 and V is TRBV5-1, with 10 bases lining up with TRBD2. Germline CDR1 reads SGHRS; CDR2 reads YFSETQ. The CDR3 totals 16 residues. V lost 1 base to trimming and J lost 2 bases; unmatched junction nucleotides: 6.

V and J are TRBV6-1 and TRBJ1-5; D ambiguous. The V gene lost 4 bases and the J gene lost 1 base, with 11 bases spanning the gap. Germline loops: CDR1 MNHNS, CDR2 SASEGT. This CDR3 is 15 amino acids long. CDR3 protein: CASSAREVSNQPQHF. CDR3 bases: TGTGCCAGCAGTGCGAGGGAAGTCAGCAATCAGCCCCAGCATTTT.

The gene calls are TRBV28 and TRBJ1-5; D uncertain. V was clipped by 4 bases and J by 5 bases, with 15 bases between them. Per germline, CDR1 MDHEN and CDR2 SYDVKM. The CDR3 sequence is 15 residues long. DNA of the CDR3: TGTGCCAGCAGTTCCGGGATTGGCGGCTATCAGCCCCAGCATTTT. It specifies CASSSGIGGYQPQHF.

The CDR3 here is CASLTGAYGYTF. Written as DNA, the CDR3 is TGTGCCAGCTTGACCGGGGCCTATGGCTACACCTTC. The rearrangement links TRBV28 to TRBJ1-2, with D perhaps matching TRBD1 (5 bases). The CDR3 spans 12 residues. Trimming left V 8 bases short and J 4 bases short, with 11 bases between. Germline V gene sequence: CDR1 MDHEN, CDR2 SYDVKM.

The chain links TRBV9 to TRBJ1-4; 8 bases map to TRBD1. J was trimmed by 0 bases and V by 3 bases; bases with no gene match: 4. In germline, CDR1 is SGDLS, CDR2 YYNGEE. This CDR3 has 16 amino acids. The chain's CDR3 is CASSAQGAATNEKLFF. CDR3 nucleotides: TGTGCCAGCAGCGCCCAGGGGGCAGCAACTAATGAAAAACTGTTTTTT. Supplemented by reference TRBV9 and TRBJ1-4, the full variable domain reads DSGVTQTPKHLITATGQRVTLRCSPRSGDLSVYWYQQSLDQGLQFLIQYYNGEERAKGNILERFSAQQFPDLHSELNLSSLELGDSALYFCASSAQGAATNEKLFFGSGTQLSVL.

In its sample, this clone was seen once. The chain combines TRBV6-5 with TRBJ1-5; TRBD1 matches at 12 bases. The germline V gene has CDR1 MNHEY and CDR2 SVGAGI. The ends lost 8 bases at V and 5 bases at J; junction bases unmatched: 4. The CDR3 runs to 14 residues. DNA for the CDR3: TGTGCCAGCGCCGGGACAGGGGGCGATCAGCCCCAGCATTTT. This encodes CASAGTGGDQPQHF.

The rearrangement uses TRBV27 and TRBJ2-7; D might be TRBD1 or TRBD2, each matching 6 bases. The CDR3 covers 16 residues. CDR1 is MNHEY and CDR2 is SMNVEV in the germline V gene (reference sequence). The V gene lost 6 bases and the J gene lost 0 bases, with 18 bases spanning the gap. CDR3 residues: CASSHSGAASSYEQYF. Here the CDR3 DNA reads TGTGCCAGCAGCCATTCGGGGGCCGCAAGCTCCTACGAGCAGTACTTC.

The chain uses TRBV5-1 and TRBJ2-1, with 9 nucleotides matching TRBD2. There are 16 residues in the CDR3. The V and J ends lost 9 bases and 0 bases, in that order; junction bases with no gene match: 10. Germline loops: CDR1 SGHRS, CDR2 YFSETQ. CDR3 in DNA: TGCGCCACCTCCAGGGTTAGCGGGAGCTCCTACAATGAGCAGTTCTTC. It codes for CATSRVSGSSYNEQFF.

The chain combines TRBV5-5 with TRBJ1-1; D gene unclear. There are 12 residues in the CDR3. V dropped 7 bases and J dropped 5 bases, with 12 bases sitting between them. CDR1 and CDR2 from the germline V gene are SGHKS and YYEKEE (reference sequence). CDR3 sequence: CASRSGGTEAFF. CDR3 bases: TGTGCCAGCCGCTCGGGAGGTACTGAAGCTTTCTTT.

The CDR3 loop reads CAIRGPDRGNEQYF. The DNA for the CDR3 is TGTGCCATCAGAGGTCCGGACAGGGGCAACGAGCAGTACTTC. V is TRBV10-3 and J is TRBJ2-7, with TRBD1 identical over 9 bases. The length of the CDR3 is 14 residues. V was clipped by 6 bases and J by 5 bases; unmatched bases: 8. Germline V lookup: CDR1 ENHRY, CDR2 SYGVKD.

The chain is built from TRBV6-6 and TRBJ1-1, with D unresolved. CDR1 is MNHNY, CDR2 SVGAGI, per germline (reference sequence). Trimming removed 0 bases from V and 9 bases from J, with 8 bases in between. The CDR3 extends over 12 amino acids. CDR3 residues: CASSYSTEKAFF. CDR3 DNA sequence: TGTGCCAGCAGTTACTCGACGGAGAAAGCTTTCTTT.

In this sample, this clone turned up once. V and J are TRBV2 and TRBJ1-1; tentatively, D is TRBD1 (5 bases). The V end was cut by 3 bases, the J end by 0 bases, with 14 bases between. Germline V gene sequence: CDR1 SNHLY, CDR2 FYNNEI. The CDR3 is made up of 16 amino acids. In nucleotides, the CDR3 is TGTGCCAGCAGTGATCAAGGGGCCCCCATGAACACTGAAGCTTTCTTT. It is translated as CASSDQGAPMNTEAFF.

The CDR3 here is CASSPGHPNYGYTF. CDR3 sequence (DNA): TGTGCCAGCTCACCGGGACACCCTAACTATGGCTACACCTTC. The gene calls are TRBV18 and TRBJ1-2; the D gene is possibly TRBD1 (6 bases). This CDR3 is 14 amino acids long. Germline loops: CDR1 KGHSH, CDR2 LQKENI. V lost 3 bases to trimming and J lost 0 bases, with 8 bases between them. The whole variable domain, remainder taken from reference TRBV18 and TRBJ1-2, is NAGVMQNPRHLVRRRGQEARLRCSPMKGHSHVYWYRQLPEEGLKFMVYLQKENIIDESGMPKERFSAEFPKEGPSILRIQQVVRGDSAAYFCASSPGHPNYGYTFGSGTRLTVV.

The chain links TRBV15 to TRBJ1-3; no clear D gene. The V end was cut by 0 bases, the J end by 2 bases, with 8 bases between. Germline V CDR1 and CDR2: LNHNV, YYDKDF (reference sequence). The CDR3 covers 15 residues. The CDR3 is CATSRDLAPGNTIYF. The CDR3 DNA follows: TGTGCCACCAGCAGAGATTTAGCTCCTGGAAACACCATATATTTT.

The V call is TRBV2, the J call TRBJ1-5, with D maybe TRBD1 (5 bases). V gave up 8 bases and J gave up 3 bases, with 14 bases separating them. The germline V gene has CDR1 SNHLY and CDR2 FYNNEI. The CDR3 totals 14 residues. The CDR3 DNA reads TGTGCCAGCCAAGTTGACAGCAACAATCAGCCCCAGCATTTT. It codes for CASQVDSNNQPQHF.

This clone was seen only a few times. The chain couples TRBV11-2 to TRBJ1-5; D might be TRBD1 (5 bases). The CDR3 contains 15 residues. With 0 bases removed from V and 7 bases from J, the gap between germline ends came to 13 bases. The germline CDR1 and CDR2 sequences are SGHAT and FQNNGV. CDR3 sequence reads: CASSLEPGWGQPQHF. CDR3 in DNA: TGTGCCAGCAGCTTAGAGCCAGGGTGGGGACAGCCCCAGCATTTT.